Each of the 13 T cell receptor beta chains below was sequenced from the same sample in a study of early T cells in non-severe SARS-CoV-2 infection. Using its own MiXCR run on the 5' RACE reads, TCRdb lists one record per CDR3 protein. This sample has just under 60,000 distinct CDR3 sequences; roughly 8.4% occur once, and the top ten carry about 3.4%. The sequenced material came from whole blood. The receptors come from an adult who was a healthcare worker with PCR-confirmed SARS-CoV-2 infection or an uninfected control (not recorded which).

This chain links TRBV3-1 with TRBJ2-2; 7 bases match TRBD2. V dropped 3 bases and J dropped 3; count of bases not matched to a gene: 10. In germline, CDR1 is LGHDT, CDR2 YNNKEL (reference sequence). The CDR3 extends over 17 amino acids. The CDR3 region is CASSHSTPGLHTGELFF. In DNA form, the CDR3 reads TGTGCCAGCAGCCATTCCACGCCGGGACTACACACCGGGGAGCTGTTTTTT.

This clonotype was found many times. The chain recombines TRBV11-2 with TRBJ2-5; 7 positions match TRBD1. CDR3 length: 14 residues. The J segment lost 5 bases and the V segment lost 1 base, leaving 4 bases of the junction unmatched. From germline, CDR1 is SGHAT and CDR2 FQNNGV. As DNA, the CDR3 is TGTGCCAGCAGCTTAGTGACAGGGCTGGAGACCCAGTACTTC. Translation: CASSLVTGLETQYF. Variable domain in full (rest from reference TRBV11-2 and TRBJ2-5): EAGVAQSPRYKIIEKRQSVAFWCNPISGHATLYWYQQILGQGPKLLIQFQNNGVVDDSQLPKDRFSAERLKGVDSTLKIQPAKLEDSAVYLCASSLVTGLETQYFGPGTRLLVL.

The rearrangement links TRBV2 to TRBJ2-5; no clear D. Germline V lookup: CDR1 SNHLY, CDR2 FYNNEI. The CDR3 loop spans 13 amino acids. Between the trimmed V and J ends, which lost 1 base and 7 bases, there was a span of 10 bases. CDR3: CASSEVGPGTQYF. CDR3 bases: TGTGCCAGCAGTGAAGTCGGACCGGGGACCCAGTACTTC.

The V gene is TRBV18, the J gene TRBJ1-2, with a possible D match to TRBD1 (6 bases). Germline assignment: CDR1 KGHSH and CDR2 LQKENI. The length of the CDR3 is 11 residues. V dropped 5 bases and J dropped 7 bases, with 8 bases sitting between them. This CDR3 is CASSSTGGYTF. The CDR3 DNA follows: TGTGCCAGCTCATCGACAGGTGGCTACACCTTC.

This clonotype turned up a few times. CDR3 sequence reads: CASSYSPGEGYTEAFF. CDR3 nucleotides: TGTGCCAGCAGTTACTCTCCGGGAGAGGGGTACACTGAAGCTTTCTTT. This chain connects TRBV6-6 to TRBJ1-1; D perhaps matches TRBD1 (5 bases). V was clipped by 0 bases and J by 3 bases, with 14 bases between them. Germline V gene lookup returns CDR1 MNHNY and CDR2 SVGAGI (reference sequence). This CDR3 has 16 residues.

The CDR3 loop is CASRSGRLGYTF. For the CDR3, the DNA is TGTGCCAGCAGGTCGGGCCGACTTGGCTACACCTTC. The chain uses TRBV28 and TRBJ1-2; no clear D gene. Germline CDR1 MDHEN, CDR2 SYDVKM. The CDR3 length is 12 residues. Trimming pared 6 bases from V and 7 bases from J, leaving 12 bases between.

This clonotype was observed at least ten times. The genes are TRBV2 and TRBJ1-6, with D maybe TRBD1 (6 bases). Germline V gene data show CDR1 as SNHLY and CDR2 as FYNNEI. The CDR3 spans 14 residues. V gave up 6 bases and J gave up 8 bases, with 14 bases separating them. CDR3 in amino acids: CASSQQGRDSPLHF. In DNA form, the CDR3 reads TGTGCCAGCAGCCAACAGGGACGGGATTCACCCCTCCACTTT.

This clonotype has just a few counts. The J gene is TRBJ2-1, the V gene TRBV29-1; D possibly corresponds to TRBD2 (6 bases). Trimming left V 0 bases short and J 5 bases short, with 14 bases between. The CDR3 consists of 15 residues. Germline V CDR1 and CDR2: SQVTM, ANQGSEA. Here the CDR3 DNA reads TGCAGCGTTGAAGAGGAGTTAGCGGAAAACAATGAGCAGTTCTTC. The encoded protein is CSVEEELAENNEQFF.

For the CDR3, the DNA is TGTGCCACCAGCACCGGGACAGGGGGCCTTCGGAAAGAGACCCAGTACTTC. It yields the protein CATSTGTGGLRKETQYF. This chain uses TRBV15 with TRBJ2-5, with TRBD1 identical over 12 bases. V lost 4 bases to trimming and J lost 3 bases; unmatched junction nucleotides: 9. This CDR3 has 17 amino acids. CDR1 and CDR2 from the germline V gene are LNHNV and YYDKDF (reference sequence).

At least ten counts were recorded for this clonotype. V gene TRBV19 combines with J gene TRBJ2-3; D is unresolved. Trimming left V 1 base short and J 3 bases short, with 14 bases between. This CDR3 has 16 amino acids. Germline V lookup: CDR1 LNHDA, CDR2 SQIVND (reference sequence). The CDR3 nucleotides read TGTGCCAGTAGTATAGCCCCTCTCGAAAATACAGATACGCAGTATTTT. Translating gives CASSIAPLENTDTQYF.

V usage is TRBV3-1 and J usage is TRBJ2-7; D is perhaps TRBD2 (6 bases). Trimming stripped 3 bases from V and 6 bases from J, with 9 bases between. The CDR3 is made up of 12 amino acids. CDR1 and CDR2 (germline): LGHDT, YNNKEL (reference sequence). The CDR3 protein is CASSHDGGEQYF. Here the CDR3 DNA reads TGTGCCAGCAGCCACGACGGGGGCGAGCAGTACTTC.

This clonotype has just a few counts. This chain joins TRBV11-2 and TRBJ1-5, with D perhaps matching TRBD1 (6 bases). Trimming took 4 bases from V and 0 from J, leaving 19 bases between them. This CDR3 has 18 residues. Germline lookup yields CDR1 SGHAT and CDR2 FQNNGV. The CDR3 region has the DNA TGTGCCAGCAGCTCCCGGGGGGCCCGAACCTATAGCAATCAGCCCCAGCATTTT. It yields the protein CASSSRGARTYSNQPQHF.

This clonotype was detected a few times. V is TRBV6-6 and J is TRBJ2-7, with TRBD2 matching over 10 bases. CDR3 length: 15 amino acids. CDR1 MNHNY and CDR2 SVGAGI come from the germline V gene (reference sequence). J gave up 7 bases and V 2 bases, and 8 bases lay outside the gene matches. The chain's CDR3 is CASSYKTSGRREQYF. The CDR3 coding sequence is TGTGCCAGCAGTTACAAGACTAGCGGGCGCCGGGAGCAGTACTTC.